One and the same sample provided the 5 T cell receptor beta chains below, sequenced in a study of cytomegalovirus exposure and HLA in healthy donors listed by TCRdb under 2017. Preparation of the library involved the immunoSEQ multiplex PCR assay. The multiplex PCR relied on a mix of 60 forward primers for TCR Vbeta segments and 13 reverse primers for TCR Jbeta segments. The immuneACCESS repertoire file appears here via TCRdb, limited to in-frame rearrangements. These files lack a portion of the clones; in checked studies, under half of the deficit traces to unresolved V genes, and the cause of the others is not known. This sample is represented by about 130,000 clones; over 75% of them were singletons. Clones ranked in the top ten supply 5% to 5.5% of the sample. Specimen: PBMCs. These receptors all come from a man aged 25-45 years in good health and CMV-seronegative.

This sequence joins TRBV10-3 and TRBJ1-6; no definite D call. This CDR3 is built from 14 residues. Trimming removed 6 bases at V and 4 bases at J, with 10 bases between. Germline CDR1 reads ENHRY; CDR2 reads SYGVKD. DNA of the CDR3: TGTGCCATCAGCGAGCTGAGATATAATTCACCCCTCCACTTT. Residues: CAISELRYNSPLHF.

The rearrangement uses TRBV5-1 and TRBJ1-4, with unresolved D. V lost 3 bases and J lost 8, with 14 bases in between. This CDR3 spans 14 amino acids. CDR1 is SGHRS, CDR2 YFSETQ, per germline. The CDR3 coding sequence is TGCGCCAGCAGCTCGGAAGGAGGTTTGGAAAAACTGTTTTTT. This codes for CASSSEGGLEKLFF.

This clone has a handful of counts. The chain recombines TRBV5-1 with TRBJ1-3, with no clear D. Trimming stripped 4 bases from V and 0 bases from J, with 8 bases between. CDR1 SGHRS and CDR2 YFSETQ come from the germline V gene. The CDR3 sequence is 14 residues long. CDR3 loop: CASSPEISGNTIYF. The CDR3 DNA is TGCGCCAGCAGCCCAGAAATCTCTGGAAACACCATATATTTT.

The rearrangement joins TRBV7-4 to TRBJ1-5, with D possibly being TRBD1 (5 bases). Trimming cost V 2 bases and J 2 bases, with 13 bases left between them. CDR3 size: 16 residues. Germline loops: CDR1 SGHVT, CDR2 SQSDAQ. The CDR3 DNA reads TGTGCCAGCAGCTTAAGGGGTCCCCCGGGCAATCAGCCCCAGCATTTT. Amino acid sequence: CASSLRGPPGNQPQHF.

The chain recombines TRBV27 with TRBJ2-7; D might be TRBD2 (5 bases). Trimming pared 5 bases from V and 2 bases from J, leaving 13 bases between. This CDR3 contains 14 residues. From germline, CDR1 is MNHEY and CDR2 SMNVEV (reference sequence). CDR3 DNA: TGTGCCAGCAGTCCCCTTAGTAGCGCCTACGAGCAGTACTTC. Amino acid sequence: CASSPLSSAYEQYF.